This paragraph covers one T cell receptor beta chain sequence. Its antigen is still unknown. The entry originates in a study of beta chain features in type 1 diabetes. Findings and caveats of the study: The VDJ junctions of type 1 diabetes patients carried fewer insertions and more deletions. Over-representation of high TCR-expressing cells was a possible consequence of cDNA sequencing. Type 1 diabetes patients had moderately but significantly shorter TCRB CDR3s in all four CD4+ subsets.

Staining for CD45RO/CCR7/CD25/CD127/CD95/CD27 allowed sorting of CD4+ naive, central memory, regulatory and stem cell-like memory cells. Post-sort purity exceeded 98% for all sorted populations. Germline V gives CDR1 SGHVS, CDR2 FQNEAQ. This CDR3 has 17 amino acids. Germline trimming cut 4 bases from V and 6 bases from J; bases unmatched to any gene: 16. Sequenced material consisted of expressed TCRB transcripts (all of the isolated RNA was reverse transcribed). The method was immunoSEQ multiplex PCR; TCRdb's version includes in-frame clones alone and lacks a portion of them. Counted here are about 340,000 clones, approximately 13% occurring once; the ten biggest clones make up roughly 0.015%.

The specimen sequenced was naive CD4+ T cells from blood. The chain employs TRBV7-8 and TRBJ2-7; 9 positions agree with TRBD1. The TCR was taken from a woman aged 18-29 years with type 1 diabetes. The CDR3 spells CASSSSIWDRASSEQYV. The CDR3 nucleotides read TGTGCCAGCAGCTCCTCCATATGGGACAGGGCTAGTAGCGAGCAGTACGTC.